This note documents a single TCR beta chain sequence. The data belong to a study of CD8+CD57+ T cells in acquired aplastic anemia. V was trimmed by 6 bases and J by 2 bases, leaving 14 bases between them. This CDR3 is built from 13 residues. Germline loops: CDR1 SQVTM, CDR2 ANQGSEA. Genomic DNA served as template for TCR beta VDJ and CDR3 profiling. MiXCR, run by TCRdb on the reads, gives a single entry per CDR3 protein. The sample has about 190,000 distinct CDR3 sequences, 50% to 55% seen once; the top ten hold around a sixth. The TCR was taken from a human donor in good health, serving as a control. Specimen: sorted CD4+, CD8+, or CD8+CD57+ T cells (not recorded which) from PBMCs. V and J are TRBV29-1 and TRBJ2-7, with D perhaps assigned TRBD1 or TRBD2 (5 bases each). The chain's CDR3 is CSVSPGPAYEQYF. The CDR3 DNA is TGCAGCGTGAGTCCGGGACCGGCCTACGAGCAGTACTTC.